The rows below give T cell receptor beta chains drawn from one sample of a study of T cell responses to AZD1222 COVID-19 vaccine. Sequencing was performed with immunoSEQ multiplex PCR; in TCRdb, only in-frame clones are kept and a portion is missing. The sample consists of roughly 150,000 clones, 85% to 95% of them appearing once. The sample was peripheral blood, taken 28 days after the second AZD1222 dose. Every receptor here comes from an adult who received the AZD1222 COVID-19 vaccine. Both conserved end residues are part of each CDR3. The D gene is left open where the match is weak. The listing skips clone size in some rows; elsewhere it reads once, few, many or a size class.

>NA|TRBD2|TRBJ2-4|TRBV4-1
CASSPVGGGPKNIQYF
TGCGCCAGCAGCCCCGTCGGGGGGGGTCCTAAAAACATTCAGTACTTC
>NA|TRBD1|TRBJ1-5|TRBV28
CASATGAINQPQHF
TGTGCCAGCGCGACAGGGGCGATTAATCAGCCCCAGCATTTT
>NA|TRBD1|TRBJ2-7|TRBV3-1/TRBV3-2
CASSQGTGNPYEQYF
TGTGCCAGCAGCCAAGGGACAGGGAACCCCTACGAGCAGTACTTC
>NA|TRBD1|TRBJ1-6|TRBV18
CASSMGQSSYNSPLHF
TGTGCCAGCTCAATGGGACAGAGCTCCTATAATTCACCCCTCCACTTT
>once|TRBD2|TRBJ2-1|TRBV28
CASSLSGLAGINEQFF
TGTGCCAGCAGTCTCAGCGGGCTAGCGGGAATCAATGAGCAGTTCTTC
>few|NA|TRBJ1-3|TRBV27
CASSLSGQGNSGNTIYF
TGTGCCAGCAGTTTATCGGGCCAGGGCAACTCTGGAAACACCATATATTTT
>NA|NA|TRBJ2-1|TRBV7-3
CASSSTGTNRPGPQFF
TGTGCCAGCAGCTCGACCGGGACAAACCGACCGGGTCCGCAGTTCTTC
>NA|NA|TRBJ2-7|TRBV5-1
CASSLRPGSGDEQYF
TGCGCCAGCAGCTTGCGGCCAGGGTCCGGCGACGAGCAGTACTTC
>NA|TRBD1|TRBJ1-4|TRBV27
CASSRRGTGRNEKLFF
TGTGCCAGCAGTAGACGGGGGACAGGGCGAAATGAAAAACTGTTTTTT
>NA|NA|TRBJ1-4|TRBV18
CASSPGVKSEKLFF
TGTGCCAGCTCACCGGGAGTAAAGAGTGAAAAACTGTTTTTT
>NA|TRBD2|TRBJ2-1|TRBV3-1/TRBV3-2
CASSPHSLAASYNEQFF
TGTGCCAGCAGCCCGCACTCCCTAGCGGCCTCCTACAATGAGCAGTTCTTC
>once|NA|TRBJ2-3|TRBV19
CASSRTEPPDTQYF
TGTGCCAGTAGTCGTACAGAGCCACCAGATACGCAGTATTTT
>NA|NA|TRBJ1-2|TRBV15
CATSRDPGYGYTF
TGTGCCACCAGCAGAGATCCCGGCTATGGCTACACCTTC
>NA|NA|TRBJ2-7|TRBV4-2
CASSPGGPGTGAYEQYF
TGTGCCAGCAGCCCGGGGGGCCCCGGGACAGGAGCCTACGAGCAGTACTTC
>once|NA|TRBJ2-5|TRBV27
CASRGLEGRETQYF
TGTGCCAGCAGGGGACTCGAGGGGCGGGAGACCCAGTACTTC
>NA|TRBD1|TRBJ2-2|TRBV5-6
CASSLGMVSGQGLFF
TGTGCCAGCAGCTTGGGTATGGTCTCGGGACAGGGTCTGTTTTTT
>NA|NA|TRBJ1-5|TRBV27
CASSFTRALNQPQHF
TGTGCCAGCAGTTTTACCCGGGCCCTCAATCAGCCCCAGCATTTT
>NA|NA|TRBJ1-6|TRBV4-1
CASSQPIYSPLHF
TGCGCCAGCAGCCAGCCCATATACTCACCCCTCCACTTT
>NA|TRBD1|TRBJ1-2|TRBV13
CASSLKTGEGFYGYTF
TGTGCCAGCAGCCTAAAGACAGGGGAAGGATTCTATGGCTACACCTTC
>NA|NA|TRBJ1-2|TRBV19
CASSIDLNPGREGYTF
TGTGCCAGTAGTATAGATCTCAACCCCGGCCGGGAAGGCTACACCTTC
>NA|NA|TRBJ1-1|TRBV3-1/TRBV3-2
CASSQEPTEAFF
TGTGCCAGCAGCCAAGAACCCACTGAAGCTTTCTTT
>NA|NA|TRBJ2-7|TRBV7-9
CASSDRDGSYEQYF
TGTGCCAGCAGCGACCGGGACGGCAGCTACGAGCAGTACTTC
>NA|NA|TRBJ1-3|TRBV7-6
CASSLDPGYSGNTIYF
TGTGCCAGCAGCTTAGACCCAGGTTACTCTGGAAACACCATATATTTT
>NA|NA|TRBJ2-5|TRBV11-2
CASSLALGTQYF
TGTGCCAGCAGCTTAGCCCTAGGGACCCAGTACTTC
>NA|NA|TRBJ1-1|TRBV7-8
CASRGGGGTEAFF
TGTGCCAGCAGGGGGGGAGGGGGCACTGAAGCTTTCTTT
>NA|TRBD2|TRBJ2-1|TRBV4-1
CASSQAWRERHEQFF
TGCGCCAGCAGCCAAGCCTGGCGGGAGAGACATGAGCAGTTCTTC
>NA|NA|TRBJ2-7|TRBV3-1/TRBV3-2
CASRHLYEQYF
TGTGCCAGCCGACACCTCTACGAGCAGTACTTC
>NA|NA|TRBJ2-5|TRBV11-2
CASSLLETQYF
TGTGCCAGCAGCTTACTTGAGACCCAGTACTTC
>few|NA|TRBJ2-5|TRBV5-1
CASSLGQAFRKETQYF
TGCGCCAGCAGCTTGGGACAGGCCTTTCGGAAAGAGACCCAGTACTTC
>NA|NA|TRBJ1-1|TRBV9
CASSVAPNTEAFF
TGTGCCAGCAGCGTAGCTCCTAACACTGAAGCTTTCTTT
>NA|NA|TRBJ1-2|TRBV3-1/TRBV3-2
CASSQDSTANYGYTF
TGTGCCAGCAGCCAAGATTCGACAGCTAACTATGGCTACACCTTC
>NA|NA|TRBJ2-7|TRBV6-5
CASSTQVEQYF
TGTGCCAGCAGTACACAGGTAGAGCAGTACTTC
>NA|NA|TRBJ1-4|TRBV19
CASSAGTLAGKLFF
TGTGCCAGTAGTGCCGGGACTCTGGCTGGAAAACTGTTTTTT
>NA|NA|TRBJ2-2|TRBV28
CASSLRVKRTGELFF
TGTGCCAGCAGTCTCAGGGTAAAGAGGACCGGGGAGCTGTTTTTT